This T cell receptor beta chain comes out of a study of shared clonotypes between healthy human individuals. Germline V gives CDR1 SGHTA, CDR2 FQGNSA. CDR3 length equals 13 residues. Between the trimmed V and J ends, which lost 4 bases and 5 bases, there was a span of 11 bases. Using immunoSEQ multiplex PCR, the repertoire was profiled, and TCRdb retains in-frame clones only, with some absent. The repertoire has about 480,000 clones, 60% to 85% of them found once; the top ten carry 10% to 15%. This chain links TRBV7-2 with TRBJ1-2; unclear D gene. This clonotype was sampled from a woman aged 40 to 49 in good health. Some clones in this sample may be carry-over from other donors' samples. Source material: PBMCs. In DNA, the CDR3 is TGTGCCAGCAGCTCGCTATTTGATTATGGCTACACCTTC. This codes for CASSSLFDYGYTF.